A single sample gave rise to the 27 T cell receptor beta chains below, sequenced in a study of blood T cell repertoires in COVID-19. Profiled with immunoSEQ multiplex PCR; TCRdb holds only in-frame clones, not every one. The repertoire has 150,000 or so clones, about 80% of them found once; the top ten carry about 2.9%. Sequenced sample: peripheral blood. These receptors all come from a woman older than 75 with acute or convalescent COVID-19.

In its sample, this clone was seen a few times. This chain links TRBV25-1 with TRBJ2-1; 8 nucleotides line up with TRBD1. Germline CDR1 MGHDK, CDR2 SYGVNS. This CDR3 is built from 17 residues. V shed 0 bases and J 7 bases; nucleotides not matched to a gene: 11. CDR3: CASSEYIRGRGRNEQFF. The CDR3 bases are TGTGCCAGCAGTGAATATATTCGGGGCAGGGGGCGGAATGAGCAGTTCTTC. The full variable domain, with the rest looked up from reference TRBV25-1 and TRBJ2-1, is EADIYQTPRYLVIGTGKKITLECSQTMGHDKMYWYQQDPGMELHLIHYSYGVNSTEKGDLSSESTVSRIRTEHFPLTLESARPSHTSQYLCASSEYIRGRGRNEQFFGPGTRLTVL.

CDR3 coding DNA: TGTGCCAGCAGCGTGTTAACGACATCTAGCACAGATACGCAGTATTTT. Protein: CASSVLTTSSTDTQYF. The chain is built from TRBV9 and TRBJ2-3, with D unresolved. Germline V lookup: CDR1 SGDLS, CDR2 YYNGEE. The CDR3 spans 16 residues. V lost 2 bases to trimming and J lost 0 bases, with 13 bases between them. The variable domain in full, with the rest retrieved from reference TRBV9 and TRBJ2-3, is DSGVTQTPKHLITATGQRVTLRCSPRSGDLSVYWYQQSLDQGLQFLIQYYNGEERAKGNILERFSAQQFPDLHSELNLSSLELGDSALYFCASSVLTTSSTDTQYFGPGTRLTVL.

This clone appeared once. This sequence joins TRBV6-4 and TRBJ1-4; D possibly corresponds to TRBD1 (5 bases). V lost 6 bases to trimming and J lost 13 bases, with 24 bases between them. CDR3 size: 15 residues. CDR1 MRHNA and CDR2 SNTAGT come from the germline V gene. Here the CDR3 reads CASRRTRAKGRGLFF. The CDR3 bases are TGTGCCAGCAGGCGCACCCGGGCGAAAGGAAGGGGACTGTTTTTT.

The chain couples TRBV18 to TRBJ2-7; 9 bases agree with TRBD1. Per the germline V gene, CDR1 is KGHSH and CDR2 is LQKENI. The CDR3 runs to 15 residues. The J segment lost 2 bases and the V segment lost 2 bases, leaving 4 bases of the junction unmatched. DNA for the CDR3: TGTGCCAGCTCACCAGGACAGGGGATGACCTACGAGCAGTACTTC. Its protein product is CASSPGQGMTYEQYF.

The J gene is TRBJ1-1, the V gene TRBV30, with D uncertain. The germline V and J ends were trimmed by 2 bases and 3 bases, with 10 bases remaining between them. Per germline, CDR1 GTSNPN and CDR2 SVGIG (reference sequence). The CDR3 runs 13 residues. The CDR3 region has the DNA TGTGCCTGGAGTAACGGGGTTTACACTGAAGCTTTCTTT. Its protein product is CAWSNGVYTEAFF.

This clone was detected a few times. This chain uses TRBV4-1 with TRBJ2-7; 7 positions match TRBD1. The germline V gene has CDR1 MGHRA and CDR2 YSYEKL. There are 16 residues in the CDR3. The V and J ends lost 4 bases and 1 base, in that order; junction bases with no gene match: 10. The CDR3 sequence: CASSPTPDRNSYEQYF. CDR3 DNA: TGCGCCAGCAGCCCAACCCCGGACAGGAATTCCTACGAGCAGTACTTC.

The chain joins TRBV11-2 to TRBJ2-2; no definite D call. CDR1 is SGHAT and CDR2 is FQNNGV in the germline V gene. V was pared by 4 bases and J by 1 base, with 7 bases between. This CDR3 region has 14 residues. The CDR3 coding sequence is TGTGCCAGCAGCTACGGTCTGAACACCGGGGAGCTGTTTTTT. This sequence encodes CASSYGLNTGELFF.

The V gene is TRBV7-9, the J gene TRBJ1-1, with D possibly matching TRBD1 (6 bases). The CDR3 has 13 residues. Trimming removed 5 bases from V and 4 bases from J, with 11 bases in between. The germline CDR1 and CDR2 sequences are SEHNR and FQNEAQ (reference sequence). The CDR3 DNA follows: TGTGCCAGCAGCCCAACAGGGAGCACTGAAGCTTTCTTT. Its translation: CASSPTGSTEAFF. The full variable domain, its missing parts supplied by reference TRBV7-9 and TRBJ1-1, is DTGVSQNPRHKITKRGQNVTFRCDPISEHNRLYWYRQTLGQGPEFLTYFQNEAQLEKSRLLSDRFSAERPKGSFSTLEIQRTEQGDSAMYLCASSPTGSTEAFFGQGTRLTVV.

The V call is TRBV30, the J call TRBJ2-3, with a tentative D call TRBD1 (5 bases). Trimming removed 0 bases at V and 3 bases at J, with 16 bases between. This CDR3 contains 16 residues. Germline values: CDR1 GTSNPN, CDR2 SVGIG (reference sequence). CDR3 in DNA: TGTGCCTGGAGTGTAGGGGCGAACGCTGGGACAGATACGCAGTATTTT. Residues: CAWSVGANAGTDTQYF.

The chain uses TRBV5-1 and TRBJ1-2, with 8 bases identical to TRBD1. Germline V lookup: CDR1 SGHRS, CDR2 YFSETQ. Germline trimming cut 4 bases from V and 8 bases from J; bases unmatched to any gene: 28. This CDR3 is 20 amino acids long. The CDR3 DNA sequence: TGCGCCAGCAGCGCGGGAAAGTCTAGATCGGGACAGGAGGGACCCGGGGGCTACACCTTC. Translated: CASSAGKSRSGQEGPGGYTF. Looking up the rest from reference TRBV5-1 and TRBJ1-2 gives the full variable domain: KAGVTQTPRYLIKTRGQQVTLSCSPISGHRSVSWYQQTPGQGLQFLFEYFSETQRNKGNFPGRFSGRQFSNSRSEMNVSTLELGDSALYLCASSAGKSRSGQEGPGGYTFGSGTRLTVV.

The CDR3 spells CATSRVRTGGFYEQYF. The DNA of the CDR3 is TGTGCCACCAGCAGAGTTAGAACAGGGGGGTTCTACGAGCAGTACTTC. V and J are TRBV15 and TRBJ2-7; 8 bases match TRBD1. CDR3 length equals 16 residues. The germline gives CDR1 LNHNV, CDR2 YYDKDF (reference sequence). V shed 1 base and J 3 bases; nucleotides not matched to a gene: 8.

As DNA, the CDR3 is TGCGCCAGCAGCTTGGAAGCCCTAGCGGGGATAGAGACCCAGTACTTC. It translates to CASSLEALAGIETQYF. The chain combines TRBV5-1 with TRBJ2-5; 9 positions match TRBD2. Germline lookup yields CDR1 SGHRS and CDR2 YFSETQ. V dropped 0 bases and J dropped 4; count of bases not matched to a gene: 7. The CDR3 totals 16 residues. The full variable domain, with the rest looked up from reference TRBV5-1 and TRBJ2-5, is KAGVTQTPRYLIKTRGQQVTLSCSPISGHRSVSWYQQTPGQGLQFLFEYFSETQRNKGNFPGRFSGRQFSNSRSEMNVSTLELGDSALYLCASSLEALAGIETQYFGPGTRLLVL.

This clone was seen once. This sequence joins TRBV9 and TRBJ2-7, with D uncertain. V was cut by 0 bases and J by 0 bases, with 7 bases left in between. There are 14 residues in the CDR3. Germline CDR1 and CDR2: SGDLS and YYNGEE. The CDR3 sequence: CASSVGQFSYEQYF. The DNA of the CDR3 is TGTGCCAGCAGCGTAGGCCAGTTCTCCTACGAGCAGTACTTC.

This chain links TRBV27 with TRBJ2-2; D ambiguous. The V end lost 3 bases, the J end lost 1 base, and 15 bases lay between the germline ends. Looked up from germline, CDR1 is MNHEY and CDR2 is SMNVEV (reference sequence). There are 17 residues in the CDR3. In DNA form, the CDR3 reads TGTGCCAGCAGTTTTCGAGTCACTCCGGTGAACACCGGGGAGCTGTTTTTT. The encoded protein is CASSFRVTPVNTGELFF.

The CDR3 here is CASSRSGGRTDTQYF. In nucleotides, the CDR3 is TGTGCCAGCAGCCGTAGCGGGGGGCGAACAGATACGCAGTATTTT. The chain uses TRBV7-8 and TRBJ2-3; 10 bases map to TRBD2. CDR1 and CDR2 (germline): SGHVS, FQNEAQ. The CDR3 is 15 residues long. Trimming removed 5 bases from V and 3 bases from J; junction bases left unmatched: 5.

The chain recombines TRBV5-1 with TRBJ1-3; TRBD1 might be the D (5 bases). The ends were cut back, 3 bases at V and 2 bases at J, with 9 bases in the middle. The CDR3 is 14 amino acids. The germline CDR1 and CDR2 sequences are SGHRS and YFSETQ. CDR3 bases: TGCGCCAGCAGCTCAGTAGGGGCTGGAAACACCATATATTTT. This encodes CASSSVGAGNTIYF.

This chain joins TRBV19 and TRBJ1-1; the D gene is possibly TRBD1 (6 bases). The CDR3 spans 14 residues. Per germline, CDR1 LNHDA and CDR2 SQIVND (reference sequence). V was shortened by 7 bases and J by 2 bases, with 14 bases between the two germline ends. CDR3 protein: CASNFGTRNTEAFF. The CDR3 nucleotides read TGTGCCAGTAACTTCGGGACAAGAAACACTGAAGCTTTCTTT.

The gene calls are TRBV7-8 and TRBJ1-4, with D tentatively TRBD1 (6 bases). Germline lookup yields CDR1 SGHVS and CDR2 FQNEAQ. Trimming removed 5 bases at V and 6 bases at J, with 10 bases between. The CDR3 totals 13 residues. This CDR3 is CASSKQGYEKLFF. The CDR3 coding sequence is TGTGCCAGCAGCAAACAGGGATATGAAAAACTGTTTTTT.

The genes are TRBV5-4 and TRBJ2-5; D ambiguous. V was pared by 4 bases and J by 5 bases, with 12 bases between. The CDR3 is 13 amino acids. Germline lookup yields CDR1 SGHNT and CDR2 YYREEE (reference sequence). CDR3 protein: CASSQTLGETQYF. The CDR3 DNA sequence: TGTGCCAGCAGCCAAACGCTCGGGGAGACCCAGTACTTC.

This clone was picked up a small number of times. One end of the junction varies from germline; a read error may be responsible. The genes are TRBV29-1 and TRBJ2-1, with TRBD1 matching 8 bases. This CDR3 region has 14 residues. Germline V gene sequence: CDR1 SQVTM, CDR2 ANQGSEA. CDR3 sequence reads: CSVEDLGQGVLGVF. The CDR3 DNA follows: TGCAGCGTTGAAGATTTAGGACAGGGCGTTTTAGGTGTCTTC.

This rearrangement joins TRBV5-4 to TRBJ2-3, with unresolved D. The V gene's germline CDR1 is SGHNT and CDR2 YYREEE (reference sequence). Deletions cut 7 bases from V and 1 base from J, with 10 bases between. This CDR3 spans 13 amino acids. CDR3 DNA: TGTGCCAGCGGCGAGGCAGGCACAGATACGCAGTATTTT. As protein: CASGEAGTDTQYF.

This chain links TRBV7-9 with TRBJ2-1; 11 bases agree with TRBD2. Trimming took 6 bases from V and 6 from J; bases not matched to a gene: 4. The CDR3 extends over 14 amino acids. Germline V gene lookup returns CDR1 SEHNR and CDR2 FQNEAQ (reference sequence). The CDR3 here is CASRPGTSGNEQFF. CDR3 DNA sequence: TGTGCCAGCAGGCCCGGGACTAGCGGCAATGAGCAGTTCTTC.

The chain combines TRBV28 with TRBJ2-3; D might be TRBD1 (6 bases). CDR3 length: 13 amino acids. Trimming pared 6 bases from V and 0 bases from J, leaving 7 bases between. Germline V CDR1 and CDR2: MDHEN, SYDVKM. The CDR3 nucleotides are TGTGCCAGCAGGGACAGCAGCACAGATACGCAGTATTTT. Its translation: CASRDSSTDTQYF.

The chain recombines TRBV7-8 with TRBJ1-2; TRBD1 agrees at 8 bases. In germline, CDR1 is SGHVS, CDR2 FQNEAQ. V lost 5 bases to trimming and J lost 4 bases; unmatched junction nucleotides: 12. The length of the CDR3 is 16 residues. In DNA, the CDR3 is TGTGCCAGCAGCCCGAGCGGACAGGGAGCTCGCTATGGCTACACCTTC. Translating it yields CASSPSGQGARYGYTF.

The CDR3 spells CASSSGLAGGLDEQFF. The CDR3 coding sequence is TGCGCCAGCAGCTCCGGACTAGCGGGGGGGCTGGATGAGCAGTTCTTC. The chain recombines TRBV5-1 with TRBJ2-1; TRBD2 matches 15 bases. Per the germline V gene, CDR1 is SGHRS and CDR2 is YFSETQ. The length of the CDR3 is 16 residues. Germline trimming cut 3 bases from V and 8 bases from J; bases unmatched to any gene: 6. The variable domain in full, completed from reference TRBV5-1 and TRBJ2-1, reads KAGVTQTPRYLIKTRGQQVTLSCSPISGHRSVSWYQQTPGQGLQFLFEYFSETQRNKGNFPGRFSGRQFSNSRSEMNVSTLELGDSALYLCASSSGLAGGLDEQFFGPGTRLTVL.

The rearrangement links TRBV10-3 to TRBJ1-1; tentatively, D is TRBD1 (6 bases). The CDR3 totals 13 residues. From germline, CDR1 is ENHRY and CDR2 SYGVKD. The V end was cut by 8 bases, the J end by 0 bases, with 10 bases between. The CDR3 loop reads CAIAPGVNTEAFF. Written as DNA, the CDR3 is TGTGCCATCGCTCCAGGGGTGAACACTGAAGCTTTCTTT.

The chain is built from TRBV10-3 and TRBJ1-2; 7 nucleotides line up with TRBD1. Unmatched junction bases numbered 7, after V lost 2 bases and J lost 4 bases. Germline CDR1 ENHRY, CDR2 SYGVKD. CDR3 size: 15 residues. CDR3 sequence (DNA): TGTGCCATCAGTGAGCAGCACAGGGGTAGCTATGGCTACACCTTC. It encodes CAISEQHRGSYGYTF.